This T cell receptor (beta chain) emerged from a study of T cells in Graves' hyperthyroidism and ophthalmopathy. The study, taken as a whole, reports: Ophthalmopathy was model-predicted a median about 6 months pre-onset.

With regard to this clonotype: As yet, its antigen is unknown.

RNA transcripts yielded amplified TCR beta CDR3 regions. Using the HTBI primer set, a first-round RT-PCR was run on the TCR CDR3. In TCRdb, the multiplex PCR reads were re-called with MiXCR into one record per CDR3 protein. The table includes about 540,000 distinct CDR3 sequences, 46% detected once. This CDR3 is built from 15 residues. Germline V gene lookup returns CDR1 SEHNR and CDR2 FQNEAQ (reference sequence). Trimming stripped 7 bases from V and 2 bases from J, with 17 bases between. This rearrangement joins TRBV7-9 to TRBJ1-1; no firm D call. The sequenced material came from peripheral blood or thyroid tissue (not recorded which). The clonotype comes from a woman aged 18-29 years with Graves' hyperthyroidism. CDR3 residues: CASNNGRGANTEAFF. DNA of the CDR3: TGTGCCAGCAACAACGGGCGGGGAGCAAACACTGAAGCTTTCTTT.